This entry lists 13 T cell receptor beta chains sequenced from one sample in a study of blood T cell repertoires in COVID-19. Assay used: immunoSEQ multiplex PCR; TCRdb lists only in-frame clones, some missing. The table records fewer than 95,000 clones, about 74% of them present only once. Sequenced material: peripheral blood. The receptor source for this set is a man aged 65 to 79 with COVID-19, enrolled during active disease.

This sequence joins TRBV27 and TRBJ2-1; unclear D gene. This CDR3 has 14 amino acids. With 8 bases removed from V and 0 bases from J, the gap between germline ends came to 11 bases. Germline assignment: CDR1 MNHEY and CDR2 SMNVEV (reference sequence). CDR3 in DNA: TGTGCCAGCTTTCCCGACTCCTCCTACAATGAGCAGTTCTTC. Translated, it gives CASFPDSSYNEQFF.

The CDR3 DNA follows: TGTGCCAGCAGCCCCAACAGGGGGCCTACAGATACGCAGTATTTT. Translated, it gives CASSPNRGPTDTQYF. V usage is TRBV7-9 and J usage is TRBJ2-3; 9 bases fit TRBD1. There are 15 residues in the CDR3. From germline, CDR1 is SEHNR and CDR2 FQNEAQ (reference sequence). V lost 5 bases to trimming and J lost 3 bases; unmatched junction nucleotides: 6.

The chain employs TRBV5-6 and TRBJ2-5; D ambiguous. The germline V gene encodes CDR1 SGHDT and CDR2 YYEEEE. The CDR3 length is 15 residues. V lost 4 bases and J lost 0, with 13 bases in between. In DNA, the CDR3 is TGTGCCAGCAGCGAATCAACGGAGTACCAAGAGACCCAGTACTTC. It translates to CASSESTEYQETQYF.

J is TRBJ2-7 and V is TRBV28, with TRBD2 matching 15 bases. Germline V gene data show CDR1 as MDHEN and CDR2 as SYDVKM. With V trimmed by 5 bases and J by 9 bases, 5 bases remained unmatched. There are 14 residues in the CDR3. The CDR3 is CASSTGTSGRWQYF. The CDR3 bases are TGTGCCAGCAGTACCGGGACTAGCGGGAGGTGGCAGTACTTC.

This clone was detected many times. The rearrangement links TRBV27 to TRBJ1-1; maybe TRBD1 (5 bases). This CDR3 has 13 residues. Germline lookup yields CDR1 MNHEY and CDR2 SMNVEV (reference sequence). The V gene lost 4 bases and the J gene lost 8 bases, with 14 bases spanning the gap. CDR3 sequence (DNA): TGTGCCAGCAGTTGGGGCGGAGCCATAGAAGCTTTCTTT. Its protein is CASSWGGAIEAFF.

The chain employs TRBV6-2 or TRBV6-3 and TRBJ2-2; the D gene is possibly TRBD1 (5 bases). V was pared by 0 bases and J by 9 bases, with 8 bases between. CDR3 length: 13 amino acids. The germline CDR1 and CDR2 sequences are MNHEY and SVGEGT. For the CDR3, the DNA is TGTGCCAGCAGTTACTCCAGGGTTCGGGAGCTGTTTTTT. Amino acids: CASSYSRVRELFF.

The chain employs TRBV10-3 and TRBJ2-3, with 8 positions matching TRBD1. CDR3 length: 15 residues. The germline gives CDR1 ENHRY, CDR2 SYGVKD. V trimming: 4 bases; J trimming: 2 bases; junction bases outside the gene matches: 5. The CDR3 sequence: CAISGTGKYTDTQYF. Written as DNA, the CDR3 is TGTGCCATCAGTGGGACAGGGAAATACACAGATACGCAGTATTTT.

This clone appeared a few times. V and J are TRBV27 and TRBJ2-7; 9 bases agree with TRBD2. Germline assignment: CDR1 MNHEY and CDR2 SMNVEV (reference sequence). This CDR3 is 15 amino acids long. V lost 1 base and J lost 1; bases outside the gene matches: 2. The CDR3 nucleotides read TGTGCCAGCAGTTTATTAGCGGGAGTGTCCTACGAGCAGTACTTC. As protein: CASSLLAGVSYEQYF.

The rearrangement joins TRBV9 to TRBJ2-7, with TRBD2 identical over 7 bases. Germline V gene data show CDR1 as SGDLS and CDR2 as YYNGEE. CDR3 size: 15 residues. The trim removed 4 bases at V and 2 bases at J, leaving 9 bases unmatched. This chain's CDR3 is CASSPQTAGTYEQYF. In nucleotides, the CDR3 is TGTGCCAGCAGCCCCCAGACAGCGGGGACCTACGAGCAGTACTTC.

The chain combines TRBV4-2 with TRBJ2-7; 10 bases are shared with TRBD2. CDR3 length: 15 residues. The V and J ends lost 2 bases and 6 bases, in that order; junction bases with no gene match: 7. Per the germline V gene, CDR1 is LGHNA and CDR2 is YNFKEQ. DNA for the CDR3: TGTGCCAGCAGCCAATCTAGCGGGAGCGCGGGCGAGCAGTACTTC. It encodes CASSQSSGSAGEQYF.

The chain carries TRBV9 and TRBJ1-3; 10 bases agree with TRBD1. The CDR3 length is 19 residues. With 0 bases clipped from V and 2 bases from J, the junction kept 11 bases outside the gene matches. The germline V gene encodes CDR1 SGDLS and CDR2 YYNGEE. In DNA, the CDR3 is TGTGCCAGCAGCGTAGGAGGCGGGTCGGGGACAGGGGCTGGAAACACCATATATTTT. Residues: CASSVGGGSGTGAGNTIYF.

This rearrangement joins TRBV5-1 to TRBJ2-1, with a weak D call TRBD2 (6 bases). Trimming took off 3 bases at V and 12 bases at J, with 13 bases between the two ends. This CDR3 is built from 12 residues. Germline V lookup: CDR1 SGHRS, CDR2 YFSETQ. CDR3 residues: CASSYRGTLQFF. For the CDR3, the DNA is TGCGCCAGCAGCTACCGCGGGACTTTGCAGTTCTTC. Complete variable domain (other parts from reference TRBV5-1 and TRBJ2-1): KAGVTQTPRYLIKTRGQQVTLSCSPISGHRSVSWYQQTPGQGLQFLFEYFSETQRNKGNFPGRFSGRQFSNSRSEMNVSTLELGDSALYLCASSYRGTLQFFGPGTRLTVL.

This chain links TRBV29-1 with TRBJ2-2; TRBD2 matches at 14 bases. Trimming took 4 bases from V and 3 from J; bases not matched to a gene: 4. CDR3 length: 16 residues. Germline values: CDR1 SQVTM, CDR2 ANQGSEA. The chain's CDR3 is CSVAGLAGVDTGELFF. The DNA for the CDR3 is TGCAGCGTTGCGGGACTAGCGGGAGTCGACACCGGGGAGCTGTTTTTT.